Included here is one T cell receptor (beta chain) sequence, with context. This specimen includes other DNA sequences encoding the same CDR3. This entry comes from a study of blood T cell repertoires in COVID-19. Profiled with immunoSEQ multiplex PCR; TCRdb holds only in-frame clones, not every one. The table has about 70,000 clones, 87% seen once. The CDR3 contains 16 residues. CDR1 and CDR2 from the germline V gene are SGHTA and FQGNSA. J lost 4 bases, V lost 5 bases, and 6 bases had no gene match. The chain carries TRBV7-2 and TRBJ2-2, with 11 positions matching TRBD2. The sample taken for sequencing was peripheral blood. The sequence was collected from a woman aged 18-29 years with acute or convalescent COVID-19. This chain's CDR3 is CASSLSLAGGTGELFF. For the CDR3, the DNA is TGTGCCAGCAGCCTGAGCCTAGCGGGGGGCACCGGGGAGCTGTTTTTT.